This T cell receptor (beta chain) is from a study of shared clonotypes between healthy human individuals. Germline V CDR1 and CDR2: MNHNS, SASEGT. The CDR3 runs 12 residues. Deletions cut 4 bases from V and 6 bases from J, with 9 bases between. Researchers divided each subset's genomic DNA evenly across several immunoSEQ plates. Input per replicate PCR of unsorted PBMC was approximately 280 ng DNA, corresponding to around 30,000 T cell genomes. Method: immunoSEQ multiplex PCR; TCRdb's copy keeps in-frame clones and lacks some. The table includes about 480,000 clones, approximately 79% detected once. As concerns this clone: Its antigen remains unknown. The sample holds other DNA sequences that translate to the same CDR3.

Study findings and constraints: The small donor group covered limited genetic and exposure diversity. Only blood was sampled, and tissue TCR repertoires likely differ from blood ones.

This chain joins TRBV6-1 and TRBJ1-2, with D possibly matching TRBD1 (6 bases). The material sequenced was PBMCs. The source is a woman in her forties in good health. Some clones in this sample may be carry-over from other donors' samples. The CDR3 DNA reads TGTGCCAGCAGTGCAACAGGGAATGGCTACACCTTC. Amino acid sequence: CASSATGNGYTF.